The 14 T cell receptor beta chains listed next were all sequenced from one sample in a study of cytomegalovirus exposure and HLA in healthy donors. Researchers ran the PCR with 60 Vbeta and 13 Jbeta primers. The data were produced by immunoSEQ multiplex PCR, yet TCRdb's version contains in-frame clones alone and is incomplete. The data show about 200,000 clones, about 13% seen once. The sample consisted of PBMCs. These receptors all stem from a man aged 50-60 years in good health and CMV-seropositive.

J is TRBJ1-1 and V is TRBV10-2; TRBD1 might be the D (6 bases). The germline V and J ends were trimmed by 7 bases and 4 bases, with 13 bases remaining between them. This CDR3 is 13 amino acids long. The germline CDR1 and CDR2 sequences are WSHSY and SAAADI. The CDR3 region is CASIGTPGTEAFF. The CDR3 DNA sequence: TGCGCCAGCATAGGGACACCAGGCACTGAAGCTTTCTTT.

The rearrangement links TRBV9 to TRBJ2-3, with TRBD2 identical over 9 bases. Germline V gives CDR1 SGDLS, CDR2 YYNGEE. The CDR3 totals 16 residues. V lost 0 bases to trimming and J lost 1 base; unmatched junction nucleotides: 3. DNA for the CDR3: TGTGCCAGCAGCGTAGCGGGCGGGGGGGGCACAGATACGCAGTATTTT. This encodes CASSVAGGGGTDTQYF.

The chain combines TRBV4-2 with TRBJ1-2, with TRBD1 identical over 7 bases. Germline CDR1 reads LGHNA; CDR2 reads YNFKEQ. V gave up 4 bases and J gave up 7 bases; unmatched junction bases: 9. The CDR3 has 14 residues. The DNA of the CDR3 is TGTGCCAGCAGCCCGGGGGGGACAGCCCCTGGCTACACCTTC. Protein product: CASSPGGTAPGYTF.

The CDR3: CASSNTGGLGGYTF. CDR3 nucleotide sequence: TGTGCCAGCAGTAACACAGGGGGCCTGGGTGGCTACACCTTC. The chain couples TRBV6-5 to TRBJ1-2; 9 bases line up with TRBD1. J lost 7 bases, V lost 5 bases, and 8 bases had no gene match. In germline, CDR1 is MNHEY, CDR2 SVGAGI. This CDR3 is 14 amino acids long.

The chain carries TRBV10-2 and TRBJ2-2; D is unclear. Looked up from germline, CDR1 is WSHSY and CDR2 is SAAADI. The V end lost 2 bases, the J end lost 0 bases, and 13 bases lay between the germline ends. This CDR3 has 17 residues. CDR3 sequence reads: CASSEPRSLSNTGELFF. DNA of the CDR3: TGCGCCAGCAGTGAGCCGCGGAGCCTGTCGAACACCGGGGAGCTGTTTTTT.

The chain has TRBV19 and TRBJ1-2; the match to TRBD1 covers 7 bases. Germline lookup yields CDR1 LNHDA and CDR2 SQIVND (reference sequence). V lost 5 bases to trimming and J lost 4 bases; unmatched junction nucleotides: 10. The CDR3 has 15 amino acids. The CDR3 coding sequence is TGTGCCAGTAGTCCCCGCGAGGGGGCGGGCTATGGCTACACCTTC. This sequence encodes CASSPREGAGYGYTF.

J is TRBJ1-2 and V is TRBV5-6; no clear D. The CDR3 runs 14 residues. CDR1 is SGHDT, CDR2 YYEEEE, per germline. Trimming left V 4 bases short and J 4 bases short, with 14 bases between. DNA for the CDR3: TGTGCCAGCAGCCCGGGGAGGCGGAGCTATGGCTACACCTTC. This codes for CASSPGRRSYGYTF.

This sequence joins TRBV6-5 and TRBJ2-3, with 9 positions matching TRBD2. This CDR3 has 15 amino acids. The ends lost 2 bases at V and 3 bases at J; junction bases unmatched: 3. CDR1 MNHEY and CDR2 SVGAGI come from the germline V gene. CDR3 residues: CASSYSGGRTDTQYF. The CDR3 DNA reads as TGTGCCAGCAGTTACAGCGGGGGGAGGACAGATACGCAGTATTTT.

Only a few counts were recorded for this clone. The chain uses TRBV5-1 and TRBJ1-1; D ambiguous. Germline V gene sequence: CDR1 SGHRS, CDR2 YFSETQ. The germline V and J ends were trimmed by 0 bases and 3 bases, with 9 bases remaining between them. The length of the CDR3 is 14 residues. DNA of the CDR3: TGCGCCAGCAGCTTGGCCGGGAAAGACACTGAAGCTTTCTTT. Its protein is CASSLAGKDTEAFF.

Details on this clone: The same CDR3 is also encoded by other DNA sequences in this sample. The chain is built from TRBV29-1 and TRBJ2-2; TRBD1 aligns across 9 bases. Germline-derived CDR1 and CDR2 are SQVTM and ANQGSEA. The CDR3 has 13 amino acids. The ends lost 6 bases at V and 1 base at J; junction bases unmatched: 0. DNA for the CDR3: TGCAGCGTGGACAGGGGGAACACCGGGGAGCTGTTTTTT. Translated: CSVDRGNTGELFF.

The chain employs TRBV19 and TRBJ1-4; possibly TRBD1 for D (6 bases). The CDR3 consists of 14 residues. Trimming removed 5 bases from V and 7 bases from J, with 14 bases in between. Germline V gives CDR1 LNHDA, CDR2 SQIVND (reference sequence). DNA of the CDR3: TGTGCCAGTAGTCCGCGATCCAGGGGTGAAAAACTGTTTTTT. It encodes CASSPRSRGEKLFF.

The V gene is TRBV7-9, the J gene TRBJ2-5, with D maybe TRBD2 (5 bases). V was cut by 5 bases and J by 5 bases, with 15 bases left in between. This CDR3 is built from 14 residues. CDR1 is SEHNR and CDR2 is FQNEAQ in the germline V gene (reference sequence). CDR3 region: CASSTEAGMETQYF. The DNA of the CDR3 is TGTGCCAGCAGCACAGAGGCGGGTATGGAGACCCAGTACTTC.

This clone was observed a handful of times. The chain joins TRBV5-1 to TRBJ2-1; maybe TRBD1 (6 bases). The CDR3 consists of 14 residues. Trimming took off 2 bases at V and 5 bases at J, with 11 bases between the two ends. Per germline, CDR1 SGHRS and CDR2 YFSETQ. This CDR3 reads CASSLRTADNEQFF. The CDR3 DNA follows: TGCGCCAGCAGCTTACGGACAGCCGACAATGAGCAGTTCTTC.

The chain uses TRBV7-8 and TRBJ2-1, with D perhaps TRBD2 (6 bases). Germline values: CDR1 SGHVS, CDR2 FQNEAQ. Trimming took off 5 bases at V and 0 bases at J, with 11 bases between the two ends. CDR3 size: 15 residues. The chain's CDR3 is CASSIRDFSYNEQFF. CDR3 sequence (DNA): TGTGCCAGCAGCATCCGGGACTTCTCCTACAATGAGCAGTTCTTC.